The 13 T cell receptor beta chains reported below all come from one sample, sequenced in a study of T cell responses to AZD1222 COVID-19 vaccine. Data came from immunoSEQ multiplex PCR; TCRdb stores just in-frame clones and leaves some out. Seen here are fewer than 110,000 clones, about 87% observed once, and the top ten hold around 9.6%. The sample was peripheral blood, taken 28 days after the second AZD1222 dose. Every receptor here comes from an adult who received the AZD1222 COVID-19 vaccine.

The rearrangement links TRBV5-4 to TRBJ1-1; 7 nucleotides match TRBD1. The CDR3 covers 17 residues. J was trimmed by 4 bases and V by 0 bases; bases with no gene match: 12. Germline V gene lookup returns CDR1 SGHNT and CDR2 YYREEE (reference sequence). Here the CDR3 DNA reads TGTGCCAGCAGCTTGGGGGACCAGGGGGAACTGAGCACTGAAGCTTTCTTT. Its protein product is CASSLGDQGELSTEAFF.

The chain joins TRBV5-1 to TRBJ2-5; a weak D match, TRBD1 (5 bases). Germline V lookup: CDR1 SGHRS, CDR2 YFSETQ. This CDR3 is 12 amino acids long. With 0 bases removed from V and 10 bases from J, the gap between germline ends came to 10 bases. Here the CDR3 reads CASSLAGQGQYF. CDR3 DNA sequence: TGCGCCAGCAGCTTGGCCGGGCAGGGCCAGTACTTC. Complete variable domain (other parts from reference TRBV5-1 and TRBJ2-5): KAGVTQTPRYLIKTRGQQVTLSCSPISGHRSVSWYQQTPGQGLQFLFEYFSETQRNKGNFPGRFSGRQFSNSRSEMNVSTLELGDSALYLCASSLAGQGQYFGPGTRLLVL.

V and J are TRBV12-3 or TRBV12-4 and TRBJ2-1; D is perhaps TRBD1 (5 bases). The CDR3 is 11 amino acids. V lost 3 bases and J 10 bases, leaving 7 bases between the germline ends. CDR3 bases: TGTGCCAGCAGTTTGGCAGGGGAGCAGTTCTTC. Translated: CASSLAGEQFF.

The rearrangement links TRBV3-1 (or the pseudogene TRBV3-2) to TRBJ2-1; 8 bases line up with TRBD2. V dropped 4 bases and J dropped 8; count of bases not matched to a gene: 4. Germline lookup yields CDR1 LGHDT and CDR2 YNNKEL (reference sequence). This CDR3 has 13 residues. DNA for the CDR3: TGTGCCAGCAGCCTCTGGCGGGAGGATGAGCAGTTCTTC. It encodes CASSLWREDEQFF.

The genes are TRBV19 and TRBJ2-7; 11 bases are shared with TRBD1. Germline values: CDR1 LNHDA, CDR2 SQIVND (reference sequence). The CDR3 totals 14 residues. CDR3 in amino acids: CATAGTGGLYEQYF. The CDR3 nucleotides are TGTGCGACCGCCGGGACAGGGGGTTTGTACGAGCAGTACTTC.

The J gene is TRBJ2-1, the V gene TRBV27; D not resolved. The V end lost 2 bases, the J end lost 0 bases, and 14 bases lay between the germline ends. Germline CDR1 reads MNHEY; CDR2 reads SMNVEV (reference sequence). The length of the CDR3 is 17 residues. In nucleotides, the CDR3 is TGTGCCAGCAGTTTAGAGGAGCCCTCGAGCTCCTACAATGAGCAGTTCTTC. It encodes CASSLEEPSSSYNEQFF.

This rearrangement joins TRBV4-3 to TRBJ2-7; D could derive from TRBD1 or TRBD2 (5 bases each). CDR3 size: 15 residues. Between the trimmed V and J ends, which lost 0 bases and 2 bases, there was a span of 11 bases. The V gene's germline CDR1 is LGHNA and CDR2 YSLEER. This CDR3 reads CASSQDRDGTYEQYF. For the CDR3, the DNA is TGCGCCAGCAGCCAAGATCGGGACGGGACCTACGAGCAGTACTTC.

The chain joins TRBV19 to TRBJ2-1; tentative D call: TRBD2 (5 bases). The CDR3 consists of 13 residues. In germline, CDR1 is LNHDA, CDR2 SQIVND (reference sequence). V lost 5 bases to trimming and J lost 6 bases, with 11 bases between them. CDR3 protein: CASSLRDFNEQFF. CDR3 bases: TGTGCCAGTAGTCTCCGGGATTTCAATGAGCAGTTCTTC.

This CDR3 reads CSASLNGFYGYTF. The CDR3 region has the DNA TGCAGTGCTAGTCTAAACGGATTCTATGGCTACACCTTC. V usage is TRBV20-1 and J usage is TRBJ1-2; D call uncertain. The CDR3 covers 13 residues. V lost 3 bases and J lost 4, with 12 bases in between. CDR1 and CDR2 from the germline V gene are DFQATT and SNEGSKA (reference sequence).

CDR3 sequence: CASSVDGSAEKLFF. The CDR3 nucleotides read TGTGCCAGCAGCGTTGATGGGTCTGCTGAAAAACTGTTTTTT. This chain joins TRBV9 and TRBJ1-4; D gene uncertain. CDR1 and CDR2 from the germline V gene are SGDLS and YYNGEE. This CDR3 region has 14 residues. The V end was cut by 2 bases, the J end by 7 bases, with 12 bases between. Drawing the rest from reference TRBV9 and TRBJ1-4, the complete variable domain is DSGVTQTPKHLITATGQRVTLRCSPRSGDLSVYWYQQSLDQGLQFLIQYYNGEERAKGNILERFSAQQFPDLHSELNLSSLELGDSALYFCASSVDGSAEKLFFGSGTQLSVL.

The J gene is TRBJ2-7, the V gene TRBV7-2; 8 bases match TRBD1. V trimming: 5 bases; J trimming: 4 bases; junction bases outside the gene matches: 7. The CDR3 extends over 14 amino acids. Per the germline V gene, CDR1 is SGHTA and CDR2 is FQGNSA. In DNA form, the CDR3 reads TGTGCCAGCAGCATGCAGACAGGGGCTTACGAGCAGTACTTC. Translating gives CASSMQTGAYEQYF.

CDR3 bases: TGTGCCAGCAGCACACAGGGGACCCCTGGCTACACCTTC. Encoded protein: CASSTQGTPGYTF. V gene TRBV5-5 combines with J gene TRBJ1-2; TRBD1 agrees at 7 bases. The CDR3 is 13 amino acids. The V gene end was trimmed by 4 bases and the J gene end by 7 bases; junction bases not matched to a gene: 7. Germline V gene sequence: CDR1 SGHKS, CDR2 YYEKEE (reference sequence).

The V gene is TRBV9, the J gene TRBJ2-3; D remains ambiguous. CDR3 length: 12 amino acids. Germline V lookup: CDR1 SGDLS, CDR2 YYNGEE. The ends were cut back, 3 bases at V and 6 bases at J, with 8 bases in the middle. The CDR3 protein is CASSAKGDTQYF. CDR3 DNA: TGTGCCAGCAGCGCAAAAGGGGATACGCAGTATTTT.